The next 29 T cell receptor beta chains were all read from a single sample in a study of shared clonotypes between healthy human individuals. The protocol was immunoSEQ multiplex PCR, while the TCRdb copy is restricted to in-frame clones and leaves out a portion. The sample has approximately 1.1 million clones; roughly 74% are singletons. Sample: memory CD4+ T cells from PBMCs. As for subset: CD45RA-negative fraction. These receptors were taken from a man aged 18 to 29 in good health. Some clones in this sample may be carry-over from other donors' samples.

For this clone: Other DNA sequences from this sample encode an identical CDR3 as well. V is TRBV2 and J is TRBJ2-5, with D hard to call. The germline V gene encodes CDR1 SNHLY and CDR2 FYNNEI. The CDR3 totals 13 residues. The V and J ends lost 2 bases and 5 bases respectively, with 9 bases between them. As DNA, the CDR3 is TGTGCCAGCAGTGAATATGAGAGGGAGACCCAGTACTTC. This translates into CASSEYERETQYF.

This clone was seen a few times. The chain combines TRBV5-1 with TRBJ2-7, with 13 nucleotides matching TRBD2. The ends lost 4 bases at V and 5 bases at J; junction bases unmatched: 6. CDR1 and CDR2 (germline): SGHRS, YFSETQ. CDR3 length: 15 residues. In nucleotides, the CDR3 is TGCGCCAGCAGCGCAACTGGGACTAGCGGGGACGAGCAGTACTTC. Translation: CASSATGTSGDEQYF.

This clone was counted a single time. In DNA, the CDR3 is TGTGCCAGCAGTGGCGGTTACCAGACAGATACGCAGTATTTT. Translation: CASSGGYQTDTQYF. This chain joins TRBV6-1 and TRBJ2-3; D is ambiguous. The germline gives CDR1 MNHNS, CDR2 SASEGT. CDR3 length: 14 residues. Trimming pared 4 bases from V and 3 bases from J, leaving 11 bases between.

The genes are TRBV27 and TRBJ1-2; maybe TRBD1 (6 bases). V was pared by 5 bases and J by 8 bases, with 12 bases between. Germline V gives CDR1 MNHEY, CDR2 SMNVEV (reference sequence). The CDR3 has 12 amino acids. The CDR3 DNA follows: TGTGCCAGCAGTCCCACAGGGCACGGCTACACCTTC. Translation gives CASSPTGHGYTF.

Comment on this clone: This may be a read error, as it is one base from a much larger clone. The same CDR3 can be traced to other DNA sequences in this sample. This sequence joins TRBV5-6 and TRBJ1-5, with 7 bases aligning to TRBD1. The trim removed 4 bases at V and 2 bases at J, leaving 3 bases unmatched. The CDR3 is 14 residues long. Germline CDR1 reads SGHDT; CDR2 reads YYEEEE. The CDR3 region is CASSRTGGNQPQHF. In DNA, the CDR3 is TGTGCCAGCAGCCGCACAGGGGGCAATCAGCCCCAGCATTTT.

This clone was found a few times. The chain has TRBV28 and TRBJ1-6; 8 positions match TRBD1. The trim removed 7 bases at V and 0 bases at J, leaving 14 bases unmatched. The CDR3 consists of 19 residues. Germline CDR1 reads MDHEN; CDR2 reads SYDVKM. The CDR3 DNA reads TGTGCCAGCAAGCCTATAAGGACAGGGACGAGCTCCTATAATTCACCCCTCCACTTT. It is translated as CASKPIRTGTSSYNSPLHF.

This clone was counted many times. Different DNA sequences within this sample yield the same CDR3. This chain links TRBV9 with TRBJ1-1; D gene unclear. Germline CDR1 is SGDLS and CDR2 is YYNGEE. This CDR3 comprises 13 residues. Trimming took off 4 bases at V and 2 bases at J, with 9 bases between the two ends. The CDR3 sequence: CASSPQANTEAFF. The CDR3 region has the DNA TGTGCCAGCAGCCCACAAGCCAACACTGAAGCTTTCTTT.

The V gene is TRBV9, the J gene TRBJ2-7, with TRBD2 matching over 7 bases. The trim removed 3 bases at V and 6 bases at J, leaving 15 bases unmatched. Germline V gene lookup returns CDR1 SGDLS and CDR2 YYNGEE. CDR3 length: 16 residues. The CDR3 is CASSAGGGGAASEQYF. CDR3 nucleotide sequence: TGTGCCAGCAGCGCGGGGGGTGGAGGGGCAGCGTCCGAGCAGTACTTC.

The chain joins TRBV9 to TRBJ2-7; D not resolved. Germline V gene sequence: CDR1 SGDLS, CDR2 YYNGEE. The CDR3 has 12 amino acids. Trimming took off 4 bases at V and 7 bases at J, with 12 bases between the two ends. CDR3 nucleotide sequence: TGTGCCAGCAGCCCGTTTTGGGGAGAGCAGTACTTC. Encoded protein: CASSPFWGEQYF. Combining the CDR3 with reference TRBV9 and TRBJ2-7 gives the whole variable domain DSGVTQTPKHLITATGQRVTLRCSPRSGDLSVYWYQQSLDQGLQFLIQYYNGEERAKGNILERFSAQQFPDLHSELNLSSLELGDSALYFCASSPFWGEQYFGPGTRLTVT.

V usage is TRBV6-5 and J usage is TRBJ1-2; no firm D call. Germline lookup yields CDR1 MNHEY and CDR2 SVGAGI. The CDR3 is 13 amino acids. V was shortened by 5 bases and J by 0 bases, with 7 bases between the two germline ends. This chain's CDR3 is CASSPLANYGYTF. CDR3 coding DNA: TGTGCCAGCAGTCCCTTAGCTAACTATGGCTACACCTTC.

The genes are TRBV9 and TRBJ1-1; 10 positions agree with TRBD1. The V gene end was trimmed by 4 bases and the J gene end by 3 bases; junction bases not matched to a gene: 6. Looked up from germline, CDR1 is SGDLS and CDR2 is YYNGEE. CDR3 length: 15 amino acids. The CDR3 is CASSPRGQGYTEAFF. Written as DNA, the CDR3 is TGTGCCAGCAGCCCTCGGGGACAGGGGTACACTGAAGCTTTCTTT.

Concerning this clone: In the same sample, other DNA sequences code for this CDR3. The gene calls are TRBV19 and TRBJ1-1; D unresolved. Germline CDR1 LNHDA, CDR2 SQIVND (reference sequence). V was cut by 4 bases and J by 0 bases, with 9 bases left in between. CDR3 length equals 14 residues. The CDR3 region is CASSRREMNTEAFF. CDR3 coding DNA: TGTGCCAGTAGTAGGCGGGAGATGAACACTGAAGCTTTCTTT.

V usage is TRBV29-1 and J usage is TRBJ2-7; 8 bases are a match to TRBD2. Trimming at V came to 5 bases and at J to 4 bases, leaving 16 bases not matched to a gene. The CDR3 contains 16 residues. Germline loops: CDR1 SQVTM, CDR2 ANQGSEA. The chain's CDR3 is CSVSKRPSGRPYEQYF. Here the CDR3 DNA reads TGCAGCGTTTCGAAGAGGCCTAGCGGGCGACCTTACGAGCAGTACTTC.

This chain joins TRBV18 and TRBJ2-2; 7 nucleotides match TRBD1. The trim removed 5 bases at V and 7 bases at J, leaving 1 base unmatched. Looked up from germline, CDR1 is KGHSH and CDR2 is LQKENI. CDR3 length equals 12 residues. CDR3 residues: CASSGDSGELFF. The CDR3 nucleotides are TGTGCCAGCTCAGGGGACAGCGGGGAGCTGTTTTTT.

As DNA, the CDR3 is TGCGCCAGCAGCCAAGACAGTGGACCTGAGAGGCCCCAGCATTTT. It encodes CASSQDSGPERPQHF. This chain joins TRBV4-1 and TRBJ1-5; D call uncertain. Germline lookup yields CDR1 MGHRA and CDR2 YSYEKL. The CDR3 has 15 amino acids. V was pared by 0 bases and J by 9 bases, with 15 bases between.

Concerning this clone itself: Other DNA variants within this sample encode the same CDR3. The rearrangement joins TRBV11-3 to TRBJ1-3; D remains unclear. This CDR3 is built from 13 residues. V lost 4 bases and J 0 bases, leaving 4 bases between the germline ends. Germline values: CDR1 SGHNT, CDR2 YENEEA. CDR3 loop: CASSSGSGNTIYF. The CDR3 DNA is TGTGCCAGCAGCTCGGGCTCTGGAAACACCATATATTTT.

This rearrangement joins TRBV6-1 to TRBJ1-2; 9 bases fit TRBD1. The CDR3 sequence is 16 residues long. With V trimmed by 1 base and J by 3 bases, 6 bases remained unmatched. Germline CDR1 reads MNHNS; CDR2 reads SASEGT. CDR3 in amino acids: CASSEGTGAAYYGYTF. The CDR3 coding sequence is TGTGCCAGCAGTGAAGGGACAGGGGCCGCGTACTATGGCTACACCTTC.

The chain joins TRBV6-1 to TRBJ1-1; D is possibly TRBD1 (5 bases). CDR3 length: 14 residues. The germline V gene has CDR1 MNHNS and CDR2 SASEGT. The V and J ends lost 6 bases and 11 bases respectively, with 22 bases between them. The CDR3 loop reads CASSTPGPIEGAFF. The CDR3 DNA reads as TGTGCCAGCAGCACTCCGGGACCCATAGAGGGGGCTTTCTTT.

The CDR3 reads CASSLGGRANTGELFF. DNA for the CDR3: TGTGCCAGCAGCCTCGGTGGCAGAGCGAACACCGGGGAGCTGTTTTTT. The chain carries TRBV7-3 and TRBJ2-2, with unresolved D. There are 16 residues in the CDR3. The germline V gene has CDR1 SGHTA and CDR2 FQGTGA. V was shortened by 5 bases and J by 0 bases, with 13 bases between the two germline ends.

The rearrangement links TRBV6-5 to TRBJ1-2, with 10 bases that match TRBD1. CDR3 size: 14 residues. Per germline, CDR1 MNHEY and CDR2 SVGAGI. J gave up 5 bases and V 7 bases, and 7 bases lay outside the gene matches. CDR3 in DNA: TGTGCCAGCAACCGACAGGGGGCACGGTATGGCTACACCTTC. This encodes CASNRQGARYGYTF.

This clone turned up a few times. The V and J genes are TRBV5-4 and TRBJ2-1; 14 nucleotides align to TRBD2. The J segment lost 7 bases and the V segment lost 4 bases, leaving 4 bases of the junction unmatched. Germline lookup yields CDR1 SGHNT and CDR2 YYREEE (reference sequence). The CDR3 consists of 15 residues. For the CDR3, the DNA is TGTGCCAGCAGCGGGACTAGCGGGAGTAGAAATGAGCAGTTCTTC. It is translated as CASSGTSGSRNEQFF.

This clone was seen at least ten times. This chain uses TRBV27 with TRBJ2-2; possibly TRBD2 for D (6 bases). The CDR3 sequence is 15 residues long. Trimming left V 0 bases short and J 5 bases short, with 10 bases between. The germline V gene has CDR1 MNHEY and CDR2 SMNVEV (reference sequence). In DNA, the CDR3 is TGTGCCAGCAGTTTATCTCGGCGGGGAACCGGGGAGCTGTTTTTT. Translated: CASSLSRRGTGELFF.

V and J are TRBV7-9 and TRBJ2-1; 8 bases agree with TRBD2. Trimming removed 8 bases from V and 2 bases from J; junction bases left unmatched: 8. Germline-derived CDR1 and CDR2 are SEHNR and FQNEAQ (reference sequence). There are 15 residues in the CDR3. CDR3 coding DNA: TGTGCCAGCTCGTCCCGGGAGGGCGCCTACAATGAGCAGTTCTTC. It codes for CASSSREGAYNEQFF.

In the case of this clone: Distinct nucleotide sequences in the sample also encode this CDR3. This rearrangement joins TRBV28 to TRBJ1-4, with a possible D match to TRBD1 (5 bases). The V end lost 5 bases, the J end lost 6 bases, and 10 bases lay between the germline ends. The CDR3 length is 13 residues. Germline V CDR1 and CDR2: MDHEN, SYDVKM. This CDR3 reads CASSLGGDEKLFF. In DNA, the CDR3 is TGTGCCAGCAGTCTGGGGGGGGATGAAAAACTGTTTTTT.

V usage is TRBV5-4 and J usage is TRBJ1-3, with D possibly matching TRBD1 (5 bases). V dropped 4 bases and J dropped 7 bases, with 15 bases sitting between them. The CDR3 totals 14 residues. Germline-derived CDR1 and CDR2 are SGHNT and YYREEE (reference sequence). DNA for the CDR3: TGTGCCAGCAGCCGGGAACAGGAGTCTAACACCATATATTTT. It specifies CASSREQESNTIYF. Looking up the rest from reference TRBV5-4 and TRBJ1-3 gives the full variable domain: ETGVTQSPTHLIKTRGQQVTLRCSSQSGHNTVSWYQQALGQGPQFIFQYYREEENGRGNFPPRFSGLQFPNYSSELNVNALELDDSALYLCASSREQESNTIYFGEGSWLTVV.

The chain joins TRBV5-1 to TRBJ1-1; no firm D call. The CDR3 runs to 13 residues. V was shortened by 4 bases and J by 6 bases, with 13 bases between the two germline ends. CDR1 and CDR2 from the germline V gene are SGHRS and YFSETQ. CDR3 in DNA: TGCGCCAGCAGCCCCGCCGAGGCGGCTGAAGCTTTCTTT. Translation gives CASSPAEAAEAFF. The variable domain in full, with the rest retrieved from reference TRBV5-1 and TRBJ1-1, is KAGVTQTPRYLIKTRGQQVTLSCSPISGHRSVSWYQQTPGQGLQFLFEYFSETQRNKGNFPGRFSGRQFSNSRSEMNVSTLELGDSALYLCASSPAEAAEAFFGQGTRLTVV.

With respect to this clone: Other DNA sequences in this specimen translate into the identical CDR3. This chain uses TRBV28 with TRBJ1-5, with 9 bases that match TRBD1. From germline, CDR1 is MDHEN and CDR2 SYDVKM. Trimming took 5 bases from V and 2 from J; bases not matched to a gene: 4. The CDR3 sequence is 15 residues long. The chain's CDR3 is CASSRRTGGNQPQHF. The CDR3 DNA follows: TGTGCCAGCAGTCGTCGGACAGGGGGCAATCAGCCCCAGCATTTT.

The chain has TRBV5-1 and TRBJ2-6; D call uncertain. This CDR3 has 15 amino acids. The ends were cut back, 3 bases at V and 4 bases at J, with 11 bases in the middle. Germline V gene sequence: CDR1 SGHRS, CDR2 YFSETQ. CDR3 in DNA: TGCGCCAGCAGCTCTAGACCGAGGGGGGCCAACGTCCTGACTTTC. This gives the protein CASSSRPRGANVLTF.

The V and J genes are TRBV7-2 and TRBJ2-5; no firm D call. The V end was cut by 6 bases, the J end by 1 base, with 6 bases between. Per germline, CDR1 SGHTA and CDR2 FQGNSA. CDR3 size: 12 residues. The CDR3 here is CASRWSQETQYF. In DNA, the CDR3 is TGTGCCAGCAGATGGTCCCAAGAGACCCAGTACTTC.